The 21 T cell receptor beta chains below come from one sample, sequenced in a study of human T cells and chemical hapten exposure. Noted time point: healthy volunteer bleed at 2 weeks. Unfractionated whole blood was the source of the extracted total RNA. TCRdb redid the calling of the RACE reads with MiXCR, one entry per CDR3 protein. The sample consists of some 120,000 distinct CDR3 sequences, approximately 9.5% of them appearing once. Sequenced input: whole blood. These receptor sequences come from a male donor in good health. Some clones in this sample may be carry-over from other donors' samples.

The chain couples TRBV4-1 to TRBJ1-6; TRBD1 agrees at 7 bases. The trim removed 5 bases at V and 10 bases at J, leaving 11 bases unmatched. The germline gives CDR1 MGHRA, CDR2 YSYEKL. The CDR3 extends over 15 amino acids. CDR3 protein: CASSSSTGTHSPLHF. In DNA form, the CDR3 reads TGCGCCAGCAGCAGCTCGACAGGGACACACTCACCCCTCCACTTT.

The chain has TRBV5-1 and TRBJ2-1, with 14 bases identical to TRBD2. Germline V CDR1 and CDR2: SGHRS, YFSETQ. The CDR3 has 14 amino acids. With 5 bases clipped from V and 9 bases from J, the junction kept 4 bases outside the gene matches. The CDR3 loop is CASRGTSGSREQFF. The CDR3 DNA is TGCGCCAGCAGAGGGACTAGCGGGAGTCGTGAGCAGTTCTTC.

There are many counts of this clonotype. The chain carries TRBV25-1 and TRBJ2-1, with D hard to call. In germline, CDR1 is MGHDK, CDR2 SYGVNS. V dropped 4 bases and J dropped 0 bases, with 13 bases sitting between them. The CDR3 contains 16 residues. CDR3 region: CASSGWLGSSYNEQFF. DNA for the CDR3: TGTGCCAGCAGTGGGTGGCTCGGCAGCTCCTACAATGAGCAGTTCTTC.

This clonotype was seen many times. V and J are TRBV6-5 and TRBJ1-5; D unresolved. The CDR3 is made up of 13 amino acids. Trimming pared 2 bases from V and 3 bases from J, leaving 5 bases between. Germline CDR1 MNHEY, CDR2 SVGAGI. Here the CDR3 DNA reads TGTGCCAGCAGTTACAAGGACAATCAGCCCCAGCATTTT. Translated, it gives CASSYKDNQPQHF.

The rearrangement joins TRBV19 to TRBJ2-5; TRBD2 matches at 7 bases. The CDR3 sequence is 14 residues long. The germline CDR1 and CDR2 sequences are LNHDA and SQIVND (reference sequence). Trimming at V came to 3 bases and at J to 5 bases, leaving 6 bases not matched to a gene. The CDR3: CASSMRGAGETQYF. CDR3 coding DNA: TGTGCCAGTAGTATGCGGGGAGCGGGGGAGACCCAGTACTTC.

This clonotype was recorded at least ten times. The CDR3 sequence: CASGLVRPTGDNEQFF. CDR3 in DNA: TGTGCTAGTGGTTTGGTACGCCCTACAGGGGATAATGAGCAGTTCTTC. V is TRBV12-5 and J is TRBJ2-1, with 7 bases lining up with TRBD1. V dropped 0 bases and J dropped 7; count of bases not matched to a gene: 9. Germline V CDR1 and CDR2: LGHNT, FRNRAP. The CDR3 has 16 amino acids.

This clonotype was counted between two and nine times. The chain joins TRBV4-3 to TRBJ1-5; D gene unclear. Germline-derived CDR1 and CDR2 are LGHNA and YSLEER. V dropped 0 bases and J dropped 1 base, with 13 bases sitting between them. This CDR3 has 17 amino acids. The CDR3 sequence is CASSQDPPPVSNQPQHF. In nucleotides, the CDR3 is TGCGCCAGCAGCCAAGATCCTCCTCCGGTCAGCAATCAGCCCCAGCATTTT.

This clonotype came up a few times. The gene calls are TRBV29-1 and TRBJ1-2; D might be TRBD1 (6 bases). This CDR3 is built from 13 residues. Germline V gives CDR1 SQVTM, CDR2 ANQGSEA. The ends were cut back, 6 bases at V and 3 bases at J, with 14 bases in the middle. The CDR3 protein is CSVPGAGHYGYTF. In nucleotides, the CDR3 is TGCAGCGTCCCGGGGGCAGGACACTATGGCTACACCTTC.

The CDR3 coding sequence is TGTGCCAGCAGTTTATCGATGGACCCTAACTATGGCTACACCTTC. This sequence encodes CASSLSMDPNYGYTF. The chain is built from TRBV27 and TRBJ1-2; no firm D call. Germline V gene sequence: CDR1 MNHEY, CDR2 SMNVEV (reference sequence). Trimming stripped 0 bases from V and 0 bases from J, with 8 bases between. This CDR3 has 15 amino acids.

This clonotype has more than one count but fewer than ten. The V and J genes are TRBV7-9 and TRBJ1-1, with D perhaps matching TRBD1 (5 bases). Trimming took 5 bases from V and 4 from J, leaving 17 bases between them. The CDR3 consists of 15 residues. Germline lookup yields CDR1 SEHNR and CDR2 FQNEAQ (reference sequence). DNA for the CDR3: TGTGCCAGCAGCACCAGGGCAGGGCGGGTCACTGAAGCTTTCTTT. Amino acids: CASSTRAGRVTEAFF.

This clonotype has at least ten counts. CDR3 in DNA: TGTGCCAGCAGGGACACCAGCACCGGGGAGCTGTTTTTT. Translating it yields CASRDTSTGELFF. The V gene is TRBV6-2 or TRBV6-3, the J gene TRBJ2-2, with D possibly being TRBD1 (5 bases). Trimming removed 6 bases from V and 4 bases from J, with 9 bases in between. CDR3 length equals 13 residues. CDR1 MNHEY and CDR2 SVGEGT come from the germline V gene.

Only a few counts were recorded for this clonotype. The V call is TRBV6-2 or TRBV6-3, the J call TRBJ2-3; 8 bases fit TRBD2. The CDR3 contains 16 residues. The V segment lost 2 bases and the J segment 4 bases; nucleotides outside the gene matches: 8. CDR1 and CDR2 from the germline V gene are MNHEY and SVGEGT. CDR3 residues: CASSYDSGSSSDTQYF. Written as DNA, the CDR3 is TGTGCCAGCAGTTACGACAGCGGGAGTTCATCAGATACGCAGTATTTT.

This clonotype appeared many times. Here the CDR3 reads CASSPLAGEREQYF. DNA for the CDR3: TGTGCCAGCAGCCCACTAGCGGGAGAGCGCGAGCAGTACTTC. This rearrangement joins TRBV6-5 to TRBJ2-7, with 11 bases lining up with TRBD2. Germline assignment: CDR1 MNHEY and CDR2 SVGAGI. The CDR3 spans 14 residues. With V trimmed by 6 bases and J by 6 bases, 7 bases remained unmatched.

V is TRBV21-1 and J is TRBJ1-6. TRBV21-1 is termed a pseudogene. The CDR3 loop spans 14 amino acids. CDR3 nucleotides: TGTGCCAGCAGCTGTCAAACCATTAATTCACCCCTCCACTTT. It yields the protein CASSCQTINSPLHF.

This clonotype came up a few times. This chain connects TRBV9 to TRBJ2-1; 8 bases map to TRBD2. CDR3 length: 15 residues. Trimming at V came to 6 bases and at J to 0 bases, leaving 5 bases not matched to a gene. The germline V gene encodes CDR1 SGDLS and CDR2 YYNGEE. In DNA, the CDR3 is TGTGCCAGCACGGGAGGGACTAGCTCCTACAATGAGCAGTTCTTC. Its translation: CASTGGTSSYNEQFF.

The chain recombines TRBV24-1 with TRBJ2-5, with 9 bases aligning to TRBD2. The CDR3 consists of 16 residues. The germline CDR1 and CDR2 sequences are KGHDR and SFDVKD. The J segment lost 0 bases and the V segment lost 4 bases, leaving 5 bases of the junction unmatched. The CDR3 protein is CATSEGAGGYQETQYF. The CDR3 DNA follows: TGTGCCACCAGTGAGGGAGCGGGGGGTTACCAAGAGACCCAGTACTTC.

This clonotype was seen a handful of times. The V gene is TRBV14, the J gene TRBJ2-7; a weak D match, TRBD1 (6 bases). The CDR3 runs to 16 residues. V lost 1 base and J 3 bases, leaving 16 bases between the germline ends. From germline, CDR1 is SGHDN and CDR2 FVKESK. The CDR3 here is CASSQGPAGQSYEQYF. As DNA, the CDR3 is TGTGCCAGCAGCCAAGGCCCCGCAGGACAGAGCTACGAGCAGTACTTC.

This clonotype was seen a few times. The gene calls are TRBV28 and TRBJ2-4; 8 positions match TRBD1. Germline V CDR1 and CDR2: MDHEN, SYDVKM. The CDR3 has 17 amino acids. V trimming: 3 bases; J trimming: 4 bases; junction bases outside the gene matches: 11. The CDR3 nucleotides read TGTGCCAGCAGTTTTCCCCTGCAAGACAGGGGTAAAAACATTCAGTACTTC. Protein: CASSFPLQDRGKNIQYF. The full variable domain, with the rest looked up from reference TRBV28 and TRBJ2-4, is DVKVTQSSRYLVKRTGEKVFLECVQDMDHENMFWYRQDPGLGLRLIYFSYDVKMKEKGDIPEGYSVSREKKERFSLILESASTNQTSMYLCASSFPLQDRGKNIQYFGAGTRLSVL.

V gene TRBV11-1 combines with J gene TRBJ2-3; 10 bases align to TRBD1. Germline V gives CDR1 SGHAT, CDR2 FQDESV (reference sequence). The CDR3 is 12 residues long. With V trimmed by 5 bases and J by 15 bases, 8 bases remained unmatched. CDR3 in amino acids: CASSPGQGTPYF. The CDR3 DNA reads as TGTGCCAGCAGCCCGGGACAGGGGACCCCATATTTT. The full variable domain, its missing parts supplied by reference TRBV11-1 and TRBJ2-3, is EAEVAQSPRYKITEKSQAVAFWCDPISGHATLYWYRQILGQGPELLVQFQDESVVDDSQLPKDRFSAERLKGVDSTLKIQPAELGDSAMYLCASSPGQGTPYFGPGTRLTVL.

The gene calls are TRBV2 and TRBJ1-5; 9 bases map to TRBD1. Trimming cost V 7 bases and J 3 bases; bases outside gene matches: 4. The CDR3 loop spans 14 amino acids. The germline gives CDR1 SNHLY, CDR2 FYNNEI. Here the CDR3 reads CASTGQGNNQPQHF. The CDR3 DNA reads TGTGCCAGCACGGGACAGGGTAACAATCAGCCCCAGCATTTT. Supplemented by reference TRBV2 and TRBJ1-5, the full variable domain reads EPEVTQTPSHQVTQMGQEVILRCVPISNHLYFYWYRQILGQKVEFLVSFYNNEISEKSEIFDDQFSVERPDGSNFTLKIRSTKLEDSAMYFCASTGQGNNQPQHFGDGTRLSIL.

This rearrangement joins TRBV5-1 to TRBJ2-7, with 9 bases matching TRBD1. Per the germline V gene, CDR1 is SGHRS and CDR2 is YFSETQ. Trimming removed 4 bases from V and 6 bases from J; junction bases left unmatched: 8. This CDR3 spans 14 amino acids. CDR3 nucleotide sequence: TGCGCCAGCAGCCAACAGGGGGCGCCTCGCGAGCAGTACTTC. Amino acid sequence: CASSQQGAPREQYF.